This section outlines one T cell receptor beta chain sequence together with its context. CDR1 is MGHRA, CDR2 YSYEKL, per germline. Unmatched junction bases numbered 16, after V lost 0 bases and J lost 4 bases. This CDR3 has 20 residues. Profiling relied on immunoSEQ multiplex PCR, and the TCRdb table lists in-frame clones only, not all of them. Of approximately 230,000 clones listed, around 88% were seen once; the top ten hold roughly 1.4%. The entry originates in a study of blood T cell repertoires in COVID-19. Specimen: peripheral blood. The chain employs TRBV4-1 and TRBJ2-3, with 10 bases identical to TRBD2. This TCR was recovered from a man older than 75 with acute or convalescent COVID-19. CDR3 DNA: TGCGCCAGCAGCCAAGAAGTAGGGCTAGCGGGAGAAGTCAACGCAGATACGCAGTATTTT. It is translated as CASSQEVGLAGEVNADTQYF.